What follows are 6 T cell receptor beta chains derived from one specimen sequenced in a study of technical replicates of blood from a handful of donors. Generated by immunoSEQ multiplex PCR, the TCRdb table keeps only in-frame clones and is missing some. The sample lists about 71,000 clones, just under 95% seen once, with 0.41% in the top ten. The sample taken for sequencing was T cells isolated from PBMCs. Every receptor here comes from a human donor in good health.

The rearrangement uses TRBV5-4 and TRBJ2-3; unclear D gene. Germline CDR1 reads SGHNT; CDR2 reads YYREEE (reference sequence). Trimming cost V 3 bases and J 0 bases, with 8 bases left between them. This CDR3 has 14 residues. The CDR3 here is CASSSPTSTDTQYF. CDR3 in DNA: TGTGCCAGCAGCTCCCCAACTAGCACAGATACGCAGTATTTT.

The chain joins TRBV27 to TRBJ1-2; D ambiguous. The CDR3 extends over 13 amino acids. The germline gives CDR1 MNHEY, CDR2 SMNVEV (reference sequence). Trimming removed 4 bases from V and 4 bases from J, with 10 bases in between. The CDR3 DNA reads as TGTGCCAGCAGTTACCAGTATGGCTATGGCTACACCTTC. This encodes CASSYQYGYGYTF.

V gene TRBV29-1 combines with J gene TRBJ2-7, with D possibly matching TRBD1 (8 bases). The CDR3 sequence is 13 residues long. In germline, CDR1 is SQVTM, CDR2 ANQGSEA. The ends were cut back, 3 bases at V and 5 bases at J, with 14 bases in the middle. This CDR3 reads CSVDRQGRDEQYF. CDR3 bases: TGCAGCGTTGATAGACAGGGGAGGGACGAGCAGTACTTC.

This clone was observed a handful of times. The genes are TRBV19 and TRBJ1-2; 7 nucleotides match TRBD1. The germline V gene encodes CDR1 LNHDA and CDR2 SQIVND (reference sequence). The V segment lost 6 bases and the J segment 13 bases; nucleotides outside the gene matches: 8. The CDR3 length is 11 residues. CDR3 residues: CASSIGQEGTF. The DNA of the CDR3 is TGTGCCAGTAGCATCGGACAGGAAGGCACCTTC. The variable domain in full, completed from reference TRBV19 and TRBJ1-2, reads DGGITQSPKYLFRKEGQNVTLSCEQNLNHDAMYWYRQDPGQGLRLIYYSQIVNDFQKGDIAEGYSVSREKKESFPLTVTSAQKNPTAFYLCASSIGQEGTFGSGTRLTVV.

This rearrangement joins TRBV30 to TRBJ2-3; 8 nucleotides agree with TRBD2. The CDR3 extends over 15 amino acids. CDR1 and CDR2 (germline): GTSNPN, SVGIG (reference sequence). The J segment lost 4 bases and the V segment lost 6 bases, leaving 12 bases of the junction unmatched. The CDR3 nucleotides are TGTGCCTGTAAAGGGACTAGGTTCTCGGCAGATACGCAGTATTTT. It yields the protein CACKGTRFSADTQYF.

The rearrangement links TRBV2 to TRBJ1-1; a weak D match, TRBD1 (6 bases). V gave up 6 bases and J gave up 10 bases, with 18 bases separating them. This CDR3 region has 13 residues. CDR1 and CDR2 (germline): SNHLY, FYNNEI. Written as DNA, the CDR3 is TGTGCCAGCAGCCCGGGACACCTTTTCGGAGCTTTCTTT. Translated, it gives CASSPGHLFGAFF.